A selection of T cell receptor beta chains follows, all from one sample in a study of control samples from healthy donors and cancer patients. The method was immunoSEQ multiplex PCR; TCRdb's version includes in-frame clones alone and lacks a portion of them. In the table there are about 130,000 clones, 92% of which are singletons. Specimen: blood. The origin of the receptors is a man aged 18 to 29 in good health. CDR3s include the opening cysteine and the closing phenylalanine or tryptophan. Each record gives: V gene, J gene, CDR3 protein.

V gene: TRBV6-2/TRBV6-3; J gene: TRBJ2-3; CDR3 protein: CASSYSRLGTDTQYF
V gene: TRBV10-3; J gene: TRBJ2-2; CDR3 protein: CAISPKPPGHRTGELFF
V gene: TRBV7-2; J gene: TRBJ1-2; CDR3 protein: CASSLAEGLTYGYTF
V gene: TRBV7-9; J gene: TRBJ1-2; CDR3 protein: CASSLVGYGRGYTF
V gene: TRBV3-1/TRBV3-2; J gene: TRBJ2-7; CDR3 protein: CASSQGGEQYF
V gene: TRBV9; J gene: TRBJ1-2; CDR3 protein: CASSGYRGSIYGYTF
V gene: TRBV6-4; J gene: TRBJ2-3; CDR3 protein: CASSDSVESDTQYF
V gene: TRBV11-2; J gene: TRBJ1-1; CDR3 protein: CASSLEQRNTEAFF
V gene: TRBV7-6; J gene: TRBJ2-1; CDR3 protein: CASTGGTSGSRYNEQFF
V gene: TRBV5-3; J gene: TRBJ2-5; CDR3 protein: CARSCPGTTGQETQYF
V gene: TRBV6-4; J gene: TRBJ2-1; CDR3 protein: CASSDRADNEQFF
V gene: TRBV10-3; J gene: TRBJ2-3; CDR3 protein: CAISEVSPQLAITDTQYF
V gene: TRBV24-1; J gene: TRBJ2-3; CDR3 protein: CATSDGATGYTDTQYF
V gene: TRBV21-1; J gene: TRBJ2-5; CDR3 protein: CASSVALETQETQYF
V gene: TRBV11-3; J gene: TRBJ1-3; CDR3 protein: CAASTGSSGNTIYF
V gene: TRBV14; J gene: TRBJ2-4; CDR3 protein: CASSQARGFQYF
V gene: TRBV3-1/TRBV3-2; J gene: TRBJ1-2; CDR3 protein: CASSQAEHAGGYTF
V gene: TRBV27; J gene: TRBJ1-1; CDR3 protein: CASSSLLGTMNTEAFF
V gene: TRBV24-1; J gene: TRBJ1-2; CDR3 protein: CATSDPARGPIANYGYTF
V gene: TRBV19; J gene: TRBJ2-7; CDR3 protein: CASSRRQGRDEQYF
V gene: TRBV6-5; J gene: TRBJ2-7; CDR3 protein: CASSYPGPGYEQYF
V gene: TRBV18; J gene: TRBJ1-4; CDR3 protein: CASSPQGQGLEKLFF
V gene: TRBV10-3; J gene: TRBJ2-7; CDR3 protein: CAISEARGDPSYEQYF
V gene: TRBV5-6; J gene: TRBJ2-5; CDR3 protein: CASSYRAWETQYF
V gene: TRBV10-3; J gene: TRBJ2-1; CDR3 protein: CAISESITTSGGDEQFF
V gene: TRBV11-3; J gene: TRBJ2-7; CDR3 protein: CASSLKDLGGGSYEQYF
V gene: TRBV5-1; J gene: TRBJ1-1; CDR3 protein: CASSPEIGGDRGEAFF
V gene: TRBV6-5; J gene: TRBJ1-1; CDR3 protein: CASSLRTVMNTEAFF
V gene: TRBV6-6; J gene: TRBJ2-1; CDR3 protein: CASSAGGFNEQFF
V gene: TRBV5-6; J gene: TRBJ2-7; CDR3 protein: CASSFLSESYEQYF
V gene: TRBV23-1; J gene: TRBJ1-5; CDR3 protein: CASSQESTDSNQPQHF
V gene: TRBV12-3/TRBV12-4; J gene: TRBJ1-2; CDR3 protein: CASSPGTGYGYTF
V gene: TRBV6-5; J gene: TRBJ2-7; CDR3 protein: CASRSRTASYEQYF
V gene: TRBV14; J gene: TRBJ2-1; CDR3 protein: CASSQEGQGNNEQFF
V gene: TRBV11-2; J gene: TRBJ2-2; CDR3 protein: CASVQGANTGELFF
V gene: TRBV14; J gene: TRBJ2-3; CDR3 protein: CASSQVPDTQYF
V gene: TRBV6-5; J gene: TRBJ2-7; CDR3 protein: CASMPSGGAREQYF
V gene: TRBV25-1; J gene: TRBJ2-2; CDR3 protein: CASSEFGSGGLNTGELFF
V gene: TRBV19; J gene: TRBJ1-1; CDR3 protein: CASSDQLGGTEAFF
V gene: TRBV25-1; J gene: TRBJ1-1; CDR3 protein: CASSEFLGERGTEAFF
V gene: TRBV2; J gene: TRBJ1-2; CDR3 protein: CASRNNRRKNYGYTF
V gene: TRBV19; J gene: TRBJ1-1; CDR3 protein: CASSITGVNTEAFF